The present T cell receptor beta chain was sequenced within a study of brain T cells in children with intractable seizures. Produced via immunoSEQ multiplex PCR; TCRdb's table is partial and in-frame only. The data hold roughly 120,000 clones, with under 95% observed a single time. Sequencing was limited to surgery cases with top T cell transcript signatures in brain tissue. Pre-surgery treatment included at least one anti-epileptic drug. Details on this clone: The antigen is undetermined.

Broader study findings: Only CDR3 sequence similarity suggested viral specificity, without known HCMV serostatus. Absence of clones before surgery may stem from lower sequencing depth.

V was trimmed by 4 bases and J by 1 base, leaving 7 bases between them. CDR1 and CDR2 (germline): LGHNA, YNFKEQ. CDR3 length equals 14 residues. The origin of this receptor is a boy in the first two years of life with hemimegalencephaly and intractable seizures. The chain joins TRBV4-2 to TRBJ2-2, with D possibly TRBD2 on 6 matching bases. The input for sequencing was peripheral blood, taken at surgery. The CDR3 DNA follows: TGTGCCAGCAGCCTAGCGGAGAACACCGGGGAGCTGTTTTTT. This gives the protein CASSLAENTGELFF.